What follows describes a single T cell receptor (beta chain). V was cut by 3 bases and J by 3 bases, with 3 bases left in between. The CDR3 has 12 residues. Germline assignment: CDR1 SGDLS and CDR2 YYNGEE. Blood draws occurred at baseline, cycle 4 day 1, and cycle 7 day 1. This entry is derived from a study of OX40 agonist ivuxolimab in advanced cancers. Across the study: Patients took ivuxolimab, an agonistic anti-OX40 (CD134) antibody. Patients received intravenous ivuxolimab every 2 weeks at 0.01 to 10 mg/kg. Those enrolled were 80% to 85% male, with a mean age of around 57 years and ages from roughly 20 to 85.

Method: immunoSEQ multiplex PCR; TCRdb's copy keeps in-frame clones and lacks some. The sample lists about 48,000 clones, about 83% seen once, with approximately 1.1% in the top ten. This sequence was found in an adult with an advanced solid tumor such as melanoma, head and neck, liver or kidney cancer. The sequenced sample was CD4+ or CD8+ T cells sorted from blood, obtained in a trial of the OX40 agonist ivuxolimab. The rearrangement joins TRBV9 to TRBJ2-2; the D is unclear. DNA for the CDR3: TGTGCCAGCAGCGGATACACCGGGGAGCTGTTTTTT. Residues: CASSGYTGELFF.